This T cell receptor (beta chain) is from a study of post-analysis software for immune sequencing data. General study results and limits: Controls' normalized Chao1 diversity significantly exceeded that of multiple sclerosis patients. A handful of TRBV segments appeared more often in patients than in controls, and TRBV5-6, TRBV5-1 and TRBV20-1 were among these.

This CDR3 is 16 amino acids long. Germline V gene lookup returns CDR1 MRHNA and CDR2 SNTAGT. Trimming stripped 6 bases from V and 5 bases from J, with 20 bases between. As to this clonotype: Antigen unknown.

Every TCR beta cDNA library bore unique molecular identifiers. Between roughly 1 and 10 million T cells gave rise to some 450,000 cDNA molecules. TCRdb recomputed calls from the PCR reads with MiXCR, one row per CDR3 protein. Of 600,000 to 750,000 distinct CDR3 sequences in the sample, around 64% were seen once. J is TRBJ2-1 and V is TRBV6-4; D is perhaps TRBD1 or TRBD2 (5 bases each). The sequence was collected from a girl aged 2 to 10 with multiple sclerosis. Sample: blood. CDR3 sequence reads: CASSVGPLGINNEQFF. The CDR3 region has the DNA TGTGCCAGCAGCGTGGGACCCCTTGGTATTAACAATGAGCAGTTCTTC.